These 20 T cell receptor beta chains share one sample of origin, sequenced in a study of cytomegalovirus exposure and HLA in healthy donors. 60 Vbeta and 13 Jbeta primers were used in PCR. Only in-frame clones appear in the TCRdb table, and some are missing; sequencing was by immunoSEQ multiplex PCR. The sample has roughly 100,000 clones, 60% to 80% seen once; the top ten hold roughly 3%. Sequencing input: PBMCs. These receptors came from a man in his 60s in good health and CMV-seronegative.

This clone came up once. This sequence joins TRBV28 and TRBJ1-5; D may be TRBD1 (5 bases). V lost 2 bases, J lost 0 bases, and 11 bases lay in between. In germline, CDR1 is MDHEN, CDR2 SYDVKM. The CDR3 sequence is 16 residues long. The CDR3 sequence: CASSLNTGDSNQPQHF. CDR3 bases: TGTGCCAGCAGTTTAAATACGGGGGATAGCAATCAGCCCCAGCATTTT.

The chain is built from TRBV7-9 and TRBJ1-1; no clear D gene. Germline loops: CDR1 SEHNR, CDR2 FQNEAQ (reference sequence). With 5 bases removed from V and 7 bases from J, the gap between germline ends came to 8 bases. The CDR3 is 11 amino acids. CDR3 nucleotides: TGTGCCAGCAGCGTTCAGTATGAAGCTTTCTTT. It is translated as CASSVQYEAFF.

The genes are TRBV2 and TRBJ2-7, with D unclear. Germline V lookup: CDR1 SNHLY, CDR2 FYNNEI. The CDR3 consists of 12 residues. Trimming shortened V by 1 base and J by 3 bases, and 4 bases separated the two germline ends. CDR3 in DNA: TGTGCCAGCAGTGAAGTTCTCTACGAGCAGTACTTC. Protein sequence: CASSEVLYEQYF. Full variable domain (rest looked up from reference TRBV2 and TRBJ2-7): EPEVTQTPSHQVTQMGQEVILRCVPISNHLYFYWYRQILGQKVEFLVSFYNNEISEKSEIFDDQFSVERPDGSNFTLKIRSTKLEDSAMYFCASSEVLYEQYFGPGTRLTVT.

The chain carries TRBV21-1 and TRBJ2-5; the listed D gene, TRBD1, was not tested against the DNA. TRBV21-1 has pseudogene status. The CDR3 runs 15 residues. The CDR3 loop reads CASSKGQGHQETQYF. The CDR3 DNA reads as TGTGCCAGCAGCAAAGGACAGGGGCACCAAGAGACCCAGTACTTC.

The J gene is TRBJ1-2, the V gene TRBV7-9, with 10 bases lining up with TRBD1. There are 16 residues in the CDR3. The germline gives CDR1 SEHNR, CDR2 FQNEAQ (reference sequence). The V segment lost 1 base and the J segment 0 bases; nucleotides outside the gene matches: 2. In nucleotides, the CDR3 is TGTGCCAGCAGCTTAGTGACAGGGGGCCCTAACTATGGCTACACCTTC. Translating it yields CASSLVTGGPNYGYTF.

The chain links TRBV29-1 to TRBJ2-3, with D tentatively TRBD2 (6 bases). Germline-derived CDR1 and CDR2 are SQVTM and ANQGSEA. The V end was cut by 4 bases, the J end by 6 bases, with 14 bases between. This CDR3 contains 13 residues. The CDR3 DNA reads TGCAGCGTTGTGCGGGGAGTGTGGGATACGCAGTATTTT. It encodes CSVVRGVWDTQYF.

The sample holds a few counts of this clone. This chain joins TRBV2 and TRBJ2-1; 11 bases map to TRBD2. The CDR3 contains 19 residues. Germline V gives CDR1 SNHLY, CDR2 FYNNEI. With 6 bases clipped from V and 3 bases from J, the junction kept 16 bases outside the gene matches. The CDR3 nucleotides are TGTGCCAGCAGGGAGACTAGCGGGGCCAATCTCCTACTCTACAATGAGCAGTTCTTC. This codes for CASRETSGANLLLYNEQFF.

The gene calls are TRBV29-1 and TRBJ1-5; 9 bases fit TRBD1. The CDR3 covers 16 residues. Germline V gene data show CDR1 as SQVTM and CDR2 as ANQGSEA. The J segment lost 0 bases and the V segment lost 4 bases, leaving 7 bases of the junction unmatched. CDR3: CSVVVQGAISNQPQHF. In nucleotides, the CDR3 is TGCAGCGTTGTAGTACAGGGGGCAATTAGCAATCAGCCCCAGCATTTT. Full variable domain (outside the CDR3, taken from reference TRBV29-1 and TRBJ1-5): SAVISQKPSRDICQRGTSLTIQCQVDSQVTMMFWYRQQPGQSLTLIATANQGSEATYESGFVIDKFPISRPNLTFSTLTVSNMSPEDSSIYLCSVVVQGAISNQPQHFGDGTRLSIL.

J is TRBJ2-3 and V is TRBV10-3; 7 bases agree with TRBD1. J gave up 0 bases and V 3 bases, and 6 bases lay outside the gene matches. The CDR3 sequence is 16 residues long. Germline V gene data show CDR1 as ENHRY and CDR2 as SYGVKD. Here the CDR3 reads CAISESRDSSTDTQYF. DNA of the CDR3: TGTGCCATCAGTGAATCCCGGGACAGTAGCACAGATACGCAGTATTTT.

Details on this clone: Other nucleotide sequences in the sample specify the same CDR3. The rearrangement uses TRBV5-1 and TRBJ2-3; 7 positions agree with TRBD2. J gave up 5 bases and V 4 bases, and 7 bases lay outside the gene matches. The CDR3 has 14 amino acids. The germline V gene has CDR1 SGHRS and CDR2 YFSETQ. In nucleotides, the CDR3 is TGCGCCAGCAGCGAGGCTAGCGGCGAAGATACGCAGTATTTT. This codes for CASSEASGEDTQYF.

This clone was picked up one time. The J gene is TRBJ2-3, the V gene TRBV7-2; D unresolved. V lost 1 base and J 0 bases, leaving 8 bases between the germline ends. The CDR3 totals 15 residues. Germline values: CDR1 SGHTA, CDR2 FQGNSA. CDR3 sequence reads: CASSLDLTSTDTQYF. CDR3 nucleotide sequence: TGTGCCAGCAGCTTAGATCTTACTAGCACAGATACGCAGTATTTT.

The V gene is TRBV5-5, the J gene TRBJ1-1; no definite D call. Germline V gives CDR1 SGHKS, CDR2 YYEKEE (reference sequence). The CDR3 has 13 amino acids. V was cut by 6 bases and J by 4 bases, with 13 bases left in between. CDR3 coding DNA: TGTGCCAGCACTTTGTGGAGAGTCACTGAAGCTTTCTTT. This encodes CASTLWRVTEAFF.

V is TRBV11-2 and J is TRBJ2-7; D is ambiguous. The CDR3 has 15 amino acids. Trimming pared 2 bases from V and 0 bases from J, leaving 11 bases between. The V gene's germline CDR1 is SGHAT and CDR2 FQNNGV. This CDR3 is CASSLIDGDSYEQYF. DNA of the CDR3: TGTGCCAGCAGCTTAATCGACGGAGACTCCTACGAGCAGTACTTC.

The rearrangement joins TRBV5-1 to TRBJ2-2; a weak D match, TRBD2 (5 bases). V lost 4 bases to trimming and J lost 1 base, with 14 bases between them. The length of the CDR3 is 16 residues. Germline V gene data show CDR1 as SGHRS and CDR2 as YFSETQ. The CDR3 sequence: CASSDGEGLNTGELFF. The DNA of the CDR3 is TGCGCCAGCAGCGATGGAGAGGGCTTGAACACCGGGGAGCTGTTTTTT.

This chain connects TRBV5-1 to TRBJ2-7; the match to TRBD1 covers 11 bases. The germline V gene has CDR1 SGHRS and CDR2 YFSETQ. CDR3 size: 14 residues. V shed 4 bases and J 4 bases; nucleotides not matched to a gene: 4. CDR3 loop: CASSAGTGGYEQYF. As DNA, the CDR3 is TGCGCCAGCAGCGCCGGGACAGGGGGTTACGAGCAGTACTTC.

V gene TRBV5-4 combines with J gene TRBJ2-1, with a weak D call TRBD1 (6 bases). CDR1 is SGHNT and CDR2 is YYREEE in the germline V gene (reference sequence). The V and J ends lost 4 bases and 1 base respectively, with 15 bases between them. The CDR3 sequence is 16 residues long. This CDR3 reads CASSALARGSYNEQFF. The CDR3 nucleotides read TGTGCCAGCAGCGCCCTCGCCAGGGGTTCCTACAATGAGCAGTTCTTC.

There are a few counts of this clone. The chain combines TRBV11-3 with TRBJ2-3; 8 bases line up with TRBD2. V gave up 8 bases and J gave up 4 bases; unmatched junction bases: 5. The germline V gene has CDR1 SGHNT and CDR2 YENEEA. The CDR3 is made up of 13 amino acids. The CDR3 region has the DNA TGTGCCAGCGGACGCGGGGGGCCAGATACGCAGTATTTT. This gives the protein CASGRGGPDTQYF.

With respect to this clone: One junction end does not reproduce the germline sequence, and a read error may be involved. The chain has TRBV7-9 and TRBJ2-2; the match to TRBD1 covers 8 bases. From germline, CDR1 is SEHNR and CDR2 FQNEAQ (reference sequence). The CDR3 runs to 18 residues. CDR3 sequence reads: CSSSPRGLSVVNTGELFF. For the CDR3, the DNA is TGTTCCAGCAGCCCCAGGGGGCTCAGTGTAGTAAACACCGGGGAGCTGTTTTTT.

J is TRBJ2-1 and V is TRBV9; possibly TRBD2 for D (6 bases). This CDR3 has 14 residues. Germline CDR1 reads SGDLS; CDR2 reads YYNGEE. V was pared by 2 bases and J by 2 bases, with 8 bases between. In nucleotides, the CDR3 is TGTGCCAGCAGCGTGGGCGGGGCCTACAATGAGCAGTTCTTC. Translating gives CASSVGGAYNEQFF.

Only one count was recorded for this clone. The V call is TRBV7-6, the J call TRBJ1-1; 9 nucleotides agree with TRBD1. This CDR3 is built from 14 residues. Germline assignment: CDR1 SGHVS and CDR2 FNYEAQ. With V trimmed by 5 bases and J by 4 bases, 5 bases remained unmatched. The CDR3 here is CASSPGQGITEAFF. The CDR3 nucleotides are TGTGCCAGCAGCCCGGGACAGGGTATCACTGAAGCTTTCTTT.